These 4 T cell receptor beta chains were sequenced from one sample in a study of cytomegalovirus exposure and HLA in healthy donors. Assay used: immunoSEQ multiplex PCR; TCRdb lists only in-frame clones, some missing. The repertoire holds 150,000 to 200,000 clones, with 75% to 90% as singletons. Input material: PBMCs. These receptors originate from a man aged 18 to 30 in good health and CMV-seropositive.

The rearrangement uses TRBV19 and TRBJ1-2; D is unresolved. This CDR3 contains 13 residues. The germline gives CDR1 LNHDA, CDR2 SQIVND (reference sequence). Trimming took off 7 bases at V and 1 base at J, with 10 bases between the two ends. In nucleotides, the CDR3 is TGTGCCAGTACCCCCGAGAGTAACTATGGCTACACCTTC. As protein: CASTPESNYGYTF.

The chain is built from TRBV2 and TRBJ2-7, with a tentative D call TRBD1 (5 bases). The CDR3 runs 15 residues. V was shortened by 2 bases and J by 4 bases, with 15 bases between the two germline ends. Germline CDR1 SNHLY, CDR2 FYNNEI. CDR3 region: CASSEPRAAIYEQYF. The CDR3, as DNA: TGTGCCAGCAGTGAACCCAGGGCCGCAATTTACGAGCAGTACTTC. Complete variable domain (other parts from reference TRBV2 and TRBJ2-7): EPEVTQTPSHQVTQMGQEVILRCVPISNHLYFYWYRQILGQKVEFLVSFYNNEISEKSEIFDDQFSVERPDGSNFTLKIRSTKLEDSAMYFCASSEPRAAIYEQYFGPGTRLTVT.

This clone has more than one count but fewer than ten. CDR3 nucleotides: TGTGCCATCGGACAGGCCTACGAGCAGTACTTC. Protein product: CAIGQAYEQYF. The chain links TRBV11-2 to TRBJ2-7; 7 bases line up with TRBD1. Trimming cost V 10 bases and J 2 bases; bases outside gene matches: 2. CDR1 SGHAT and CDR2 FQNNGV come from the germline V gene. This CDR3 spans 11 amino acids.

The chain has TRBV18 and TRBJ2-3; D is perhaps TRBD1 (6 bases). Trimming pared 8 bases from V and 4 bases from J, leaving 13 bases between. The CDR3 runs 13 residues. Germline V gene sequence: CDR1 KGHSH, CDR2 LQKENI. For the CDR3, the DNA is TGTGCCAGCATACAGACAGGCGCAGATACGCAGTATTTT. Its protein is CASIQTGADTQYF.